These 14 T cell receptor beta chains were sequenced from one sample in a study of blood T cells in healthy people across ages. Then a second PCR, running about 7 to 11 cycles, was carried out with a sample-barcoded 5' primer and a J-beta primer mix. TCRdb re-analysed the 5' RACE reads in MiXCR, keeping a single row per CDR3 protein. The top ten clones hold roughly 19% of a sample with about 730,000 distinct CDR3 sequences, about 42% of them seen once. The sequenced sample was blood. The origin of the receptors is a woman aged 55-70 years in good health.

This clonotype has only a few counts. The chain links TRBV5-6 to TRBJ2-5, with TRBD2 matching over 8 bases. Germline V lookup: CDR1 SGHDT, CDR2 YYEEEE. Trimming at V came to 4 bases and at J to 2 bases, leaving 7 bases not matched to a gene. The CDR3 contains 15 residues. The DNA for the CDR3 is TGTGCCAGCAGCCCGACGGGACTAGGGCAAGAGACCCAGTACTTC. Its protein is CASSPTGLGQETQYF.

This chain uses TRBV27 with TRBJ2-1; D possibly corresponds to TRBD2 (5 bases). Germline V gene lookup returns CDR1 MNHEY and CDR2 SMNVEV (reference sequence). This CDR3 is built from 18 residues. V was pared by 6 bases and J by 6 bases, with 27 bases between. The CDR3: CASRREHRRVLGGNEQFF. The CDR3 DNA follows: TGTGCCAGCAGGAGGGAACACCGGCGTGTGCTGGGTGGCAATGAGCAGTTCTTC.

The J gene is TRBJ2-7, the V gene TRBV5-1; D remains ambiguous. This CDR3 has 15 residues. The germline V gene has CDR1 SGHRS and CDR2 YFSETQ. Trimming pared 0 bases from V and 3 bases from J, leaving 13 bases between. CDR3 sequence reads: CASSLVAGQSYEQYF. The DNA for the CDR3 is TGCGCCAGCAGCTTGGTGGCAGGCCAAAGCTACGAGCAGTACTTC.

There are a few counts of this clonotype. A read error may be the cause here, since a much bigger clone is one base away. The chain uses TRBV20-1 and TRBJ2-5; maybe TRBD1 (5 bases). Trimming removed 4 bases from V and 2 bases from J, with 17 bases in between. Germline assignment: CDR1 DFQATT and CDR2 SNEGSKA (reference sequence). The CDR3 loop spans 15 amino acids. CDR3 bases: TGCAGTGCTATACCTGTTCAGGGTCCACAAGAGACCCAGTACTTC. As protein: CSAIPVQGPQETQYF.

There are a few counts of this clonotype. The CDR3 loop reads CSATPRTLVPDTQYF. DNA of the CDR3: TGCAGCGCGACCCCGAGGACTTTAGTGCCAGATACGCAGTATTTT. The V and J genes are TRBV29-1 and TRBJ2-3; possibly TRBD2 for D (5 bases). CDR1 is SQVTM, CDR2 ANQGSEA, per germline. V dropped 7 bases and J dropped 4 bases, with 21 bases sitting between them. The CDR3 has 15 residues.

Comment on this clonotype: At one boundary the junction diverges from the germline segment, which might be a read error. The CDR3 DNA sequence: TGTGCCAGCAGCTCGGGGAGGACTAATGAAAAGCTGTTTTTT. Its protein product is CASSSGRTNEKLFF. This chain uses TRBV11-2 with TRBJ1-4; no clear D. Germline loops: CDR1 SGHAT, CDR2 FQNNGV. The CDR3 has 14 amino acids.

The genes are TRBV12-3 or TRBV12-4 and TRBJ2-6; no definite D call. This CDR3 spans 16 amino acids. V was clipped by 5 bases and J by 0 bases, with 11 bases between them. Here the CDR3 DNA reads TGTGCCAGCAGTCTGGACCGCAACTCTGGGGCCAACGTCCTGACTTTC. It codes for CASSLDRNSGANVLTF.

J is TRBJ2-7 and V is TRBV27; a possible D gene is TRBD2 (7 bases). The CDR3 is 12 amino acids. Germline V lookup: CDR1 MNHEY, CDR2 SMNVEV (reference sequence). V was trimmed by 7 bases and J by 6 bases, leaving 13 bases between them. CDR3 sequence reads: CASTRGGGEQYF. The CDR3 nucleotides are TGTGCCAGCACCCGAGGGGGGGGCGAGCAGTACTTC.

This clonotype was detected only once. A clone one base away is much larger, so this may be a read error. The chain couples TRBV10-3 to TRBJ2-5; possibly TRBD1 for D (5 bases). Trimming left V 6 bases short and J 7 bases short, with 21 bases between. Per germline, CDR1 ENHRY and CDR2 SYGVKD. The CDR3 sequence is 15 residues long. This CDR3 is CAIRDSESGEGTQYF. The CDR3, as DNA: TGTGCCATCAGAGACAGTGAATCGGGTGAAGGGACCCAGTACTTC.

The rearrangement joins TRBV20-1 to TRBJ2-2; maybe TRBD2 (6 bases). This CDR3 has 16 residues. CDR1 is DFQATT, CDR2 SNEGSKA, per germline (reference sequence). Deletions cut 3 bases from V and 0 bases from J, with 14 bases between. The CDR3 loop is CSASLVQRANTGELFF. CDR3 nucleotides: TGCAGTGCTAGTCTCGTCCAGCGGGCGAACACCGGGGAGCTGTTTTTT.

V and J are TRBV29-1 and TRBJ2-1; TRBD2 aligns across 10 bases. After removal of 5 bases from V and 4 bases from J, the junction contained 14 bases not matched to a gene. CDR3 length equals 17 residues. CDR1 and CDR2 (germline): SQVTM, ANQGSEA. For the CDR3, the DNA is TGCAGCGTTCAAAGATTAGCGGGGGGCAATCGGTACAATGAGCAGTTCTTC. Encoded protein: CSVQRLAGGNRYNEQFF.

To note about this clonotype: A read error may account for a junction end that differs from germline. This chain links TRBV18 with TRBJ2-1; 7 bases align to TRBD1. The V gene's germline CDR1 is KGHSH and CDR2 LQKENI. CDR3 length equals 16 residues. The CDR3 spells CASLPPRDSQNNEQFF. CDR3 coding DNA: TGTGCCAGCTTACCACCCCGGGACAGTCAGAACAATGAGCAGTTCTTC.

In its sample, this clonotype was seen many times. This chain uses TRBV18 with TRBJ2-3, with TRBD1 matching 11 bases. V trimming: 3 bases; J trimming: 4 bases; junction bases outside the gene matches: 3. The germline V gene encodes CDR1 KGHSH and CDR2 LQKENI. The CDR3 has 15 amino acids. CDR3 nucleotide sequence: TGTGCCAGCTCACCGGGACAGGGGGAATCAGATACGCAGTATTTT. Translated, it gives CASSPGQGESDTQYF.

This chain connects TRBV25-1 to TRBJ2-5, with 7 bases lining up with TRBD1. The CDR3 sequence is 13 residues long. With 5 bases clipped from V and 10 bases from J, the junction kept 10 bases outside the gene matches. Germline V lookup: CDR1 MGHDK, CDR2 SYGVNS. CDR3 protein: CASSSPTGSRQYF. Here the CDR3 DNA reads TGTGCCAGCAGTTCGCCGACAGGGTCTCGCCAGTACTTC.